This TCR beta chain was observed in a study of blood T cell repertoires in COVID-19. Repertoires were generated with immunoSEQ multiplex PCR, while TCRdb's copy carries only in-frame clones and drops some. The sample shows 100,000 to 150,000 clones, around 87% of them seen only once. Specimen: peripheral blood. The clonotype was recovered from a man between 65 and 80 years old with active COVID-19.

The DNA of the CDR3 is TGCGCCAGCAGCGGACTAGCGGAACCCTACAATGAGCAGTTCTTC. Protein sequence: CASSGLAEPYNEQFF. This chain uses TRBV5-1 with TRBJ2-1; the match to TRBD2 covers 10 bases. After removal of 4 bases from V and 2 bases from J, the junction contained 3 bases not matched to a gene. This CDR3 comprises 15 residues. Germline lookup yields CDR1 SGHRS and CDR2 YFSETQ.